Presented here are 16 T cell receptor beta chains from one specimen sequenced in a study of low-dose radiotherapy and immunotherapy resistance in tumors. The time point is: before trial treatment. First-strand cDNA relied on TRAV- and TRBV-specific primers spanning alpha and beta chains. TCRs underwent around 18 PCR cycles of amplification with a constant-region primer and V-primer adapter. TCRdb re-called the reads with MiXCR, one entry per CDR3 protein. The data show 80,000 to 95,000 distinct CDR3 sequences, 9.4% seen once. This material consisted of PBMCs, taken before treatment. The receptor source for this set is a male donor with prostate cancer.

This clonotype was seen just once. Given a far larger clone just one base away, this is likely a sequencing read error. This rearrangement joins TRBV18 to TRBJ2-5, with 9 bases that match TRBD1. CDR1 and CDR2 from the germline V gene are KGHSH and LQKENI. With V trimmed by 3 bases and J by 11 bases, 16 bases remained unmatched. The CDR3 contains 16 residues. CDR3 bases: TGTGCCAGCTCACCCTCCGGGACAGGGTCATTGCATGAGCAGTACTTC. This sequence encodes CASSPSGTGSLHEQYF.

This clonotype was found many times. The chain carries TRBV14 and TRBJ1-3; 7 bases align to TRBD1. The CDR3 totals 17 residues. Germline CDR1 SGHDN, CDR2 FVKESK. With 4 bases clipped from V and 4 bases from J, the junction kept 13 bases outside the gene matches. The CDR3 reads CASSPSRARGTGNTIYF. The CDR3 nucleotides read TGTGCCAGCAGCCCATCAAGGGCCAGGGGGACCGGAAACACCATATATTTT.

In this sample, this clonotype turned up many times. This chain joins TRBV13 and TRBJ2-4; 7 bases map to TRBD1. Germline CDR1 PRHDT, CDR2 FYEKMQ (reference sequence). V trimming: 0 bases; J trimming: 6 bases; junction bases outside the gene matches: 2. The length of the CDR3 is 14 residues. Written as DNA, the CDR3 is TGTGCCAGCAGCTTAGGAGACAGGGTAAACATTCAGTACTTC. This encodes CASSLGDRVNIQYF.

This clonotype was found many times. The chain combines TRBV30 with TRBJ2-7, with 8 bases matching TRBD2. The V gene end was trimmed by 1 base and the J gene end by 6 bases; junction bases not matched to a gene: 5. CDR3 length: 13 residues. Per the germline V gene, CDR1 is GTSNPN and CDR2 is SVGIG (reference sequence). The CDR3 DNA sequence: TGTGCCTGGAGTGGGGGGGCGGGGGGCGAGCAGTACTTC. Translating it yields CAWSGGAGGEQYF.

This clonotype occurred many times. The V and J genes are TRBV28 and TRBJ2-3; D is unresolved. V dropped 5 bases and J dropped 4 bases, with 16 bases sitting between them. CDR1 and CDR2 (germline): MDHEN, SYDVKM. The CDR3 totals 15 residues. The CDR3 region is CASSGRTVRPDTQYF. Written as DNA, the CDR3 is TGTGCCAGCAGTGGACGGACGGTTAGGCCAGATACGCAGTATTTT.

This clonotype came up many times. The V and J genes are TRBV7-2 and TRBJ2-3; 7 positions agree with TRBD2. The CDR3 length is 15 residues. V shed 5 bases and J 2 bases; nucleotides not matched to a gene: 7. Germline lookup yields CDR1 SGHTA and CDR2 FQGNSA. CDR3 sequence (DNA): TGTGCCAGCAGCGCATCTAGCGGAGCCACAGATACGCAGTATTTT. Protein product: CASSASSGATDTQYF.

There are many counts of this clonotype. This chain links TRBV27 with TRBJ2-7, with a weak D call TRBD1 (6 bases). V shed 6 bases and J shed 1 base, with 22 bases lying between them. In germline, CDR1 is MNHEY, CDR2 SMNVEV (reference sequence). The CDR3 covers 17 residues. The CDR3 is CASSQGIRDKRSYEQYF. The CDR3 DNA sequence: TGTGCCAGCAGCCAAGGGATTCGGGACAAACGGTCCTACGAGCAGTACTTC.

This clonotype was seen repeatedly, ten times or more. J is TRBJ1-1 and V is TRBV14; D ambiguous. This CDR3 has 13 amino acids. Per germline, CDR1 SGHDN and CDR2 FVKESK. The V end lost 4 bases, the J end lost 0 bases, and 6 bases lay between the germline ends. The CDR3 DNA is TGTGCCAGCAGCCCCTCCATGAACACTGAAGCTTTCTTT. This translates into CASSPSMNTEAFF.

This clonotype was seen many times. The chain joins TRBV7-9 to TRBJ2-1; 10 bases agree with TRBD2. CDR3 length: 14 residues. Germline CDR1 is SEHNR and CDR2 is FQNEAQ (reference sequence). Losses at the gene ends were 1 base for V and 15 bases for J; bases not matched to a gene: 9. The CDR3 sequence: CASSLGTSGWSWFF. The CDR3, as DNA: TGTGCCAGCAGCTTAGGGACTAGCGGATGGTCCTGGTTCTTC.

There are a few counts of this clonotype. The genes are TRBV9 and TRBJ2-5; 9 bases fit TRBD1. The V and J ends lost 4 bases and 5 bases, in that order; junction bases with no gene match: 9. This CDR3 has 15 residues. From germline, CDR1 is SGDLS and CDR2 YYNGEE. The CDR3 here is CASSPQWDRVETQYF. DNA of the CDR3: TGTGCCAGCAGCCCCCAATGGGACAGGGTGGAGACCCAGTACTTC.

V gene TRBV6-5 combines with J gene TRBJ2-7, with 8 positions matching TRBD2. This CDR3 has 14 residues. Germline loops: CDR1 MNHEY, CDR2 SVGAGI. Unmatched junction bases numbered 10, after V lost 5 bases and J lost 7 bases. The CDR3 nucleotides are TGTGCCAGCAGTGCGACTAGCGCTCTACGGGAGCAGTACTTC. Translating gives CASSATSALREQYF.

This clonotype was seen once. The V gene is TRBV29-1, the J gene TRBJ2-7; TRBD2 matches 9 bases. The V and J ends lost 3 bases and 12 bases, in that order; junction bases with no gene match: 12. Per germline, CDR1 SQVTM and CDR2 ANQGSEA. This CDR3 comprises 13 residues. CDR3 in amino acids: CSVDVTSGGRRYF. The CDR3 coding sequence is TGCAGCGTTGACGTGACTAGCGGAGGTAGGCGGTACTTC.

The sample holds many counts of this clonotype. The chain links TRBV3-1 to TRBJ2-7; D gene unclear. This CDR3 comprises 12 residues. Deletions cut 4 bases from V and 6 bases from J, with 10 bases between. In germline, CDR1 is LGHDT, CDR2 YNNKEL (reference sequence). The CDR3 sequence: CASSPHLGEQYF. CDR3 in DNA: TGTGCCAGCAGCCCTCACTTGGGCGAGCAGTACTTC.

At least ten counts were recorded for this clonotype. The chain employs TRBV12-3 or TRBV12-4 and TRBJ2-2; D remains ambiguous. CDR3 length equals 15 residues. V was cut by 7 bases and J by 3 bases, with 15 bases left in between. The DNA of the CDR3 is TGTGCCAGCATCCTCGAGGTATCCGACACCGGGGAGCTGTTTTTT. Translation: CASILEVSDTGELFF.

The V gene is TRBV3-1, the J gene TRBJ2-5; perhaps TRBD1 as D (5 bases). From germline, CDR1 is LGHDT and CDR2 YNNKEL (reference sequence). CDR3 length: 17 amino acids. The V gene lost 1 base and the J gene lost 0 bases, with 15 bases spanning the gap. CDR3 coding DNA: TGTGCCAGCAGCCAAGCAATGGAAGGGGCCTACCAAGAGACCCAGTACTTC. Its protein is CASSQAMEGAYQETQYF.

This clonotype was counted ten times or more. The chain has TRBV19 and TRBJ2-2; the match to TRBD2 covers 7 bases. The CDR3 runs to 17 residues. With 5 bases clipped from V and 5 bases from J, the junction kept 14 bases outside the gene matches. From germline, CDR1 is LNHDA and CDR2 SQIVND (reference sequence). CDR3 sequence (DNA): TGTGCCAGTAGTCCCCCTAGCGGAGGAGAGAAAACCGGGGAGCTGTTTTTT. This codes for CASSPPSGGEKTGELFF.